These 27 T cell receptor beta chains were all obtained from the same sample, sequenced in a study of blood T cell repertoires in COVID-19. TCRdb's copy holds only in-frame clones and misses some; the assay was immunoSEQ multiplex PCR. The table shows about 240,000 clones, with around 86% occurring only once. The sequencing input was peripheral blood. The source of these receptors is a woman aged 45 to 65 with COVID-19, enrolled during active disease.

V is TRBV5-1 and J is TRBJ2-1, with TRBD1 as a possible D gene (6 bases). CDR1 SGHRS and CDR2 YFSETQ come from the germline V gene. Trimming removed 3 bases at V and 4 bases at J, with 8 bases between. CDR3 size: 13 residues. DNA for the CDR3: TGCGCCAGCAGCTCACAGGGTTACAATGAGCAGTTCTTC. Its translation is CASSSQGYNEQFF.

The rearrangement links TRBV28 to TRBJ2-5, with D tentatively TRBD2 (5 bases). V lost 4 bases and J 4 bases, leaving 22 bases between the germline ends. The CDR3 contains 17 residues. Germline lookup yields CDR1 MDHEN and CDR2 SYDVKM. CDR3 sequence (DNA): TGTGCCAGCAGTTCGGCCTCCGGGATCCAAGGAGGAGAGACCCAGTACTTC. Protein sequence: CASSSASGIQGGETQYF.

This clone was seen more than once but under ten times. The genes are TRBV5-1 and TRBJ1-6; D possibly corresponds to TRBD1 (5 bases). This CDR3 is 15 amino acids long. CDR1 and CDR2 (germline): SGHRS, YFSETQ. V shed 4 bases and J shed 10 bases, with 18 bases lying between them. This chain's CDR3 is CASSQGSGVGSPLHF. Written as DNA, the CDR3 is TGCGCCAGCAGCCAAGGGTCGGGGGTAGGGTCACCCCTCCACTTT.

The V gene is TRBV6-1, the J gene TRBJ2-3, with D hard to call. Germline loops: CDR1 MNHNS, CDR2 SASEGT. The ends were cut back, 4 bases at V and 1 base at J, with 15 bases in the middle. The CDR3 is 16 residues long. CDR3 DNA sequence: TGTGCCAGCAGTGGAAAACAGTGGGCCGGCACAGATACGCAGTATTTT. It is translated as CASSGKQWAGTDTQYF.

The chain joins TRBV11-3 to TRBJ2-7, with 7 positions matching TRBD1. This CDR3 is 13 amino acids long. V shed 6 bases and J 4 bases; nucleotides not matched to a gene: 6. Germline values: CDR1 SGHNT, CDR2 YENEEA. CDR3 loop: CASSPDRLYEQYF. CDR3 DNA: TGTGCCAGCAGTCCGGACAGGCTGTACGAGCAGTACTTC.

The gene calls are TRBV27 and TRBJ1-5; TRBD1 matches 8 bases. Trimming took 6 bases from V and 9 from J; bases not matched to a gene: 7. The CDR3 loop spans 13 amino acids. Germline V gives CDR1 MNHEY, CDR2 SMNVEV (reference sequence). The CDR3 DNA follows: TGTGCCAGCAGCCTAGGGGACAGGAGGCCCCAGCATTTT. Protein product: CASSLGDRRPQHF.

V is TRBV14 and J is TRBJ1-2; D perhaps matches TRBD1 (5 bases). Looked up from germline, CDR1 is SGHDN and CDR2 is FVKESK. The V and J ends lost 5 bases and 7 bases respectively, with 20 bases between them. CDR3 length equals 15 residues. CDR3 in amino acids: CASSYTGTLLSGYTF. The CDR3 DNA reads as TGTGCCAGCAGCTACACCGGGACTCTGCTCTCTGGCTACACCTTC.

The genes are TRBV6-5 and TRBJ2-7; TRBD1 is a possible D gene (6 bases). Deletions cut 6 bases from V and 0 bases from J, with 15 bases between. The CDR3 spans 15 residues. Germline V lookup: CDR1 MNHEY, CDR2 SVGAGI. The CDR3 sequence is CASSPRTVSSYEQYF. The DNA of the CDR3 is TGTGCCAGCAGCCCCCGGACAGTCTCCTCCTACGAGCAGTACTTC.

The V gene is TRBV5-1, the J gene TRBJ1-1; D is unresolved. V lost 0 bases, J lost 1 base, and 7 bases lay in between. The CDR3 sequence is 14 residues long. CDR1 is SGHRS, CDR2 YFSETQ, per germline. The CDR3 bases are TGCGCCAGCAGCTTGGGGCACGAGAACACTGAAGCTTTCTTT. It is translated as CASSLGHENTEAFF.

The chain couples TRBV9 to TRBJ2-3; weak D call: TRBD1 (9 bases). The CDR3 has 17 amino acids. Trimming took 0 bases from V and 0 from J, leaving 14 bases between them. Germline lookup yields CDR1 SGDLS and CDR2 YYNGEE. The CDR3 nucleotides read TGTGCCAGCAGCGTAGCGGGGGGGACAGGGAGCACAGATACGCAGTATTTT. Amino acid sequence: CASSVAGGTGSTDTQYF.

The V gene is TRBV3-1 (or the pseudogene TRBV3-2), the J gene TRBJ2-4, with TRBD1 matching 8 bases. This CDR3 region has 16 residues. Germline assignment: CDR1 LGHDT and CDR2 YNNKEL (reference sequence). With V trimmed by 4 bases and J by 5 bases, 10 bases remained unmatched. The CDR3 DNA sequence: TGTGCCAGCAGCCCCGGCTCCGGGACAGGAGAAAACATTCAGTACTTC. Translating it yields CASSPGSGTGENIQYF.

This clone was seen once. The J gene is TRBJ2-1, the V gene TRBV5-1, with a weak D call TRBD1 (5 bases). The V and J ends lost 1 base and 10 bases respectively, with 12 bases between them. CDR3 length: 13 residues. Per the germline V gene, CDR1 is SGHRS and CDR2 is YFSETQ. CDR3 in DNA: TGCGCCAGCAGCTTGTCCGTCCAGGGAGAGCAGTTCTTC. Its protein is CASSLSVQGEQFF.

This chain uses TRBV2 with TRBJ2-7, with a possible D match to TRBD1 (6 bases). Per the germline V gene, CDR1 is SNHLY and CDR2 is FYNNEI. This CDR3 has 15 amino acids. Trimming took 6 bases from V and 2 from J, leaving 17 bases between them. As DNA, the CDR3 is TGTGCCAGCAGGGAACCCCGGGACAATCCCTACGAGCAGTACGTC. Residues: CASREPRDNPYEQYV.

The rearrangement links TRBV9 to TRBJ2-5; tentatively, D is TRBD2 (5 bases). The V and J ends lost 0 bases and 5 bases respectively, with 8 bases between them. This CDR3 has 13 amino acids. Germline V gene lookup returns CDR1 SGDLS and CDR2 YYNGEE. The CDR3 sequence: CASSVVGGETQYF. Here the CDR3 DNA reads TGTGCCAGCAGCGTAGTAGGAGGTGAGACCCAGTACTTC.

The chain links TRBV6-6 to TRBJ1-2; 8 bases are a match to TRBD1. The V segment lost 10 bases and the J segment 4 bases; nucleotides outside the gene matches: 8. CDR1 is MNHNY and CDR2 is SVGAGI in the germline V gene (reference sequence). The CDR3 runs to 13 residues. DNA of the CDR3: TGTGCCACCTTTTCAGGGGGCGCCTATGGCTACACCTTC. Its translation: CATFSGGAYGYTF.

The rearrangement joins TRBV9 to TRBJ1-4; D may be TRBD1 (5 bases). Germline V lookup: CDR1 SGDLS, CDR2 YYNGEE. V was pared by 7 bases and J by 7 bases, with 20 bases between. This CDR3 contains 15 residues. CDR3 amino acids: CASGYGEGQGEKLFF. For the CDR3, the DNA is TGTGCCAGCGGTTACGGGGAGGGTCAGGGTGAAAAACTGTTTTTT.

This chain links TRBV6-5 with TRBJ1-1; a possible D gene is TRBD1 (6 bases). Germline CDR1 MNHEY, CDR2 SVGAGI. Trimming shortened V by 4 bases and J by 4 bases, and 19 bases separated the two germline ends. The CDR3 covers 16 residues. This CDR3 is CASSSGGQTAGTEAFF. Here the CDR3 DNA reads TGTGCCAGCAGTTCCGGCGGACAGACCGCTGGCACTGAAGCTTTCTTT.

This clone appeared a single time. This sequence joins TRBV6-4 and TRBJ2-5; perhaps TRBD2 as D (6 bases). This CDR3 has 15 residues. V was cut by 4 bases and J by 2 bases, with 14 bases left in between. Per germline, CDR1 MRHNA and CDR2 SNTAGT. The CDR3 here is CASSAVAAVQETQYF. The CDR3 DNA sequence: TGTGCCAGCAGTGCAGTAGCGGCGGTACAAGAGACCCAGTACTTC.

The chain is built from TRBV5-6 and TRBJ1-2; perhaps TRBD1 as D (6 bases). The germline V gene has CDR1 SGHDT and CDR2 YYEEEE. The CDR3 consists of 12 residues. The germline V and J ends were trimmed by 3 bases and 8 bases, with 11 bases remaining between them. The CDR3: CASSWTVGGYTF. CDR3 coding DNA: TGTGCCAGCAGCTGGACAGTAGGAGGCTACACCTTC.

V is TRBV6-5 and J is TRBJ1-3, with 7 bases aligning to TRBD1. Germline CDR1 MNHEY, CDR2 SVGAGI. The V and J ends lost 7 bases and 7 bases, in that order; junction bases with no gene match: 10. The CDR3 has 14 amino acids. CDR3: CASTRRGLGNTIYF. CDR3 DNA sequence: TGTGCCAGCACCCGAAGGGGGCTGGGGAACACCATATATTTT.

DNA of the CDR3: TGTGCCACCAGCAGACCCCAGGGGCCCCGTTCGGGGAGATATGAAAAACTGTTTTTT. Protein sequence: CATSRPQGPRSGRYEKLFF. This rearrangement joins TRBV15 to TRBJ1-4, with TRBD1 as a possible D gene (6 bases). The V and J ends lost 2 bases and 6 bases respectively, with 25 bases between them. Germline loops: CDR1 LNHNV, CDR2 YYDKDF (reference sequence). The CDR3 covers 19 residues.

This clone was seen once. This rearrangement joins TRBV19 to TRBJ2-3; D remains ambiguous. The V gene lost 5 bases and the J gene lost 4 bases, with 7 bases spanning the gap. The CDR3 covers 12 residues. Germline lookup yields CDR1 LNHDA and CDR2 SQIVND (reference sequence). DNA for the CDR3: TGTGCCAGTAGTCCCCCGGCAGATACGCAGTATTTT. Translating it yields CASSPPADTQYF.

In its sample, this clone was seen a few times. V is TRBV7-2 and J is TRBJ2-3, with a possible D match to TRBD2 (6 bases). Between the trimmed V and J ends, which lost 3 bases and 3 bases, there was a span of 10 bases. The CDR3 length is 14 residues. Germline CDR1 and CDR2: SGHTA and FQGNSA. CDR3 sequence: CASSLGGRTDTQYF. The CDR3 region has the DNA TGTGCCAGCAGCTTGGGGGGTAGAACAGATACGCAGTATTTT.

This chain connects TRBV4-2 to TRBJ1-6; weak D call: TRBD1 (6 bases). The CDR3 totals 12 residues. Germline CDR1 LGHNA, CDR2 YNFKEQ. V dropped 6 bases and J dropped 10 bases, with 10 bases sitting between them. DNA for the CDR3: TGTGCCAGCAGGCTGGACAGATCACCCCTCCACTTT. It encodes CASRLDRSPLHF.

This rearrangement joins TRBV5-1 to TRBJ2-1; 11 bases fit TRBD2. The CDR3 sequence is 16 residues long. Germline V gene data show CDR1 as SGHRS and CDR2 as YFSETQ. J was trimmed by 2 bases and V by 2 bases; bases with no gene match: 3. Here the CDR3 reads CASSFSGGAAYNEQFF. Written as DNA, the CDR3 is TGCGCCAGCAGCTTTAGCGGGGGGGCCGCCTACAATGAGCAGTTCTTC. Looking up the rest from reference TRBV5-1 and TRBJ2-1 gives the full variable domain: KAGVTQTPRYLIKTRGQQVTLSCSPISGHRSVSWYQQTPGQGLQFLFEYFSETQRNKGNFPGRFSGRQFSNSRSEMNVSTLELGDSALYLCASSFSGGAAYNEQFFGPGTRLTVL.

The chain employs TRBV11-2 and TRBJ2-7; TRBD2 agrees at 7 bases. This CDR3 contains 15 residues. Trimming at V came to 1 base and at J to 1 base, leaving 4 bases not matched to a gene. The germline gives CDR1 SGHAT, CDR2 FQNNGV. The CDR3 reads CASSLGQAGSYEQYF. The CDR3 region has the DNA TGTGCCAGCAGCTTAGGGCAAGCGGGGTCCTACGAGCAGTACTTC.

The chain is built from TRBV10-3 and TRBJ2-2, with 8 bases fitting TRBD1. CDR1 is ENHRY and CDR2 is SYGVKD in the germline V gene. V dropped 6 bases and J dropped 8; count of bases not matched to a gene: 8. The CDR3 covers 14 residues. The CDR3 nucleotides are TGTGCCATCAGCTTGACAGGGGCGGAAGGGGAGCTGTTTTTT. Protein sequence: CAISLTGAEGELFF.